Described below is a single TCR beta chain sequence and its context. This entry comes from a study of sequential checkpoint blockade in melanoma. The wider study: Patients were randomized 1:1 to nivolumab-then-ipilimumab or ipilimumab-then-nivolumab first-line. Each arm's sequence ended with maintenance nivolumab.

Treatment in this sample: randomized to nivolumab then ipilimumab (arm A) or the reverse (arm B). No patient had prior DNA-damaging chemotherapy. PBMC sorting kept live CD3+CD8+ cells without CD19 or CD56. Clones were sequenced by immunoSEQ multiplex PCR, and TCRdb holds only the in-frame ones, with some missing. The repertoire holds tens of thousands of clones, approximately 78% seen once, with approximately 10% in the top ten. Germline CDR1 is GTSNPN and CDR2 is SVGIG (reference sequence). The ends lost 0 bases at V and 6 bases at J; junction bases unmatched: 15. This CDR3 comprises 19 residues. The source of this sequence is a human donor with melanoma. The chain is built from TRBV30 and TRBJ2-1, with 12 bases lining up with TRBD2. The sequences come from CD8+ T cells sorted from blood (inferred from file names), collected from a patient given nivolumab and ipilimumab in sequence. The CDR3 sequence: CAWSVRFETSGSVVNEQFF. The CDR3 bases are TGTGCCTGGAGTGTTCGTTTCGAGACTAGCGGGAGTGTCGTCAATGAGCAGTTCTTC.